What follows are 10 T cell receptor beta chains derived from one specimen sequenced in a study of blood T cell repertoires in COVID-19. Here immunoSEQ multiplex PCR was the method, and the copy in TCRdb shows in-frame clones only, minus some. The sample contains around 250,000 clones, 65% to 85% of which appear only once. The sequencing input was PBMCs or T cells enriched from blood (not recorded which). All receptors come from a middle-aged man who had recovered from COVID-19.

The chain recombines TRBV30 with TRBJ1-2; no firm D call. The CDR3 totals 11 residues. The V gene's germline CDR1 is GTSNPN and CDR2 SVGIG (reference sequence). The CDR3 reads CALRVDYGYTF. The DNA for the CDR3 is TGTGCTCTGAGGGTTGACTATGGCTACACCTTC. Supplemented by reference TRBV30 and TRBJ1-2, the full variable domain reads SQTIHQWPATLVQPVGSPLSLECTVEGTSNPNLYWYRQAAGRGLQLLFYSVGIGQISSEVPQNLSASRPQDRQFILSSKKLLLSDSGFYLCALRVDYGYTFGSGTRLTVV.

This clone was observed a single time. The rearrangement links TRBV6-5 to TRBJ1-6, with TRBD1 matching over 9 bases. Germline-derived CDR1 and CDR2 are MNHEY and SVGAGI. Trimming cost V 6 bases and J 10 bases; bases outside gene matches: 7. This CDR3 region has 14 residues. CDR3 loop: CASRRDRVESPLHF. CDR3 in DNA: TGTGCCAGCAGGAGGGACAGGGTAGAATCACCCCTCCACTTT.

For the CDR3, the DNA is TGTGCCAGCAGCACTGGGACTAGCGGGAGACTGTTTTTT. As protein: CASSTGTSGRLFF. This chain connects TRBV11-2 to TRBJ2-2, with 14 bases fitting TRBD2. The CDR3 is made up of 13 amino acids. Germline V gene data show CDR1 as SGHAT and CDR2 as FQNNGV. V was pared by 5 bases and J by 14 bases, with 4 bases of the junction left unmatched.

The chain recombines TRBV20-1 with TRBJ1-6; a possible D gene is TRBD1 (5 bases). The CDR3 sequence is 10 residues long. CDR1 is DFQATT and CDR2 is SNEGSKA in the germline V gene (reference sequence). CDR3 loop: CGGVYSPLHF. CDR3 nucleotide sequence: TGCGGAGGGGTTTATTCACCCCTCCACTTT.

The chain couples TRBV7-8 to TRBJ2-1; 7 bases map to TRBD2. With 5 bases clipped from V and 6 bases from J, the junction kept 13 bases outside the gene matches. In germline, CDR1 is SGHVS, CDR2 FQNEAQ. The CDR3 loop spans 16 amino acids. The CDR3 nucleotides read TGTGCCAGCAGCCCGACGACTAGCCGAACCTCCAATGAGCAGTTCTTC. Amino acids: CASSPTTSRTSNEQFF.

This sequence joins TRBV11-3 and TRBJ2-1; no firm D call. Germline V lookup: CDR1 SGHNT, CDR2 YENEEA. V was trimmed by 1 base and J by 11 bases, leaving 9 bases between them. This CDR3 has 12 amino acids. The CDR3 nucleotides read TGTGCCAGCAGCTTAGGGTCAGTTAAGCAGTTCTTC. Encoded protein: CASSLGSVKQFF.

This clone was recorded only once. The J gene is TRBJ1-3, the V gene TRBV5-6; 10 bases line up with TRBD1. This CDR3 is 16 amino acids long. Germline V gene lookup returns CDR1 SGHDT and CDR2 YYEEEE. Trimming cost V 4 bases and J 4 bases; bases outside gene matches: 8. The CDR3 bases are TGTGCCAGCAGCCGTCCCGGGACAGGGGTCGGAAACACCATATATTTT. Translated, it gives CASSRPGTGVGNTIYF.

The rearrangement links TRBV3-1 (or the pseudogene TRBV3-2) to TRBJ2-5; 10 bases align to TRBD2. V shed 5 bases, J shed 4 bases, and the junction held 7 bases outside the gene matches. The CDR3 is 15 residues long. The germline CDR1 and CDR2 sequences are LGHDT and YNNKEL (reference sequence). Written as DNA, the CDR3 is TGTGCCAGCAGCGATAGGACTAGCGGAGGAGAGACCCAGTACTTC. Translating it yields CASSDRTSGGETQYF.

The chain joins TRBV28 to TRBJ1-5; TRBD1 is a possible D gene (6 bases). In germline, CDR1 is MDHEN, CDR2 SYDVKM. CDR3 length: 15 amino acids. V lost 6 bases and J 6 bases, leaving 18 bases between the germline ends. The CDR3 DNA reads TGTGCCAGCAGCCGACTCAACAGGGAAGGTCAGCCCCAGCATTTT. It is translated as CASSRLNREGQPQHF.

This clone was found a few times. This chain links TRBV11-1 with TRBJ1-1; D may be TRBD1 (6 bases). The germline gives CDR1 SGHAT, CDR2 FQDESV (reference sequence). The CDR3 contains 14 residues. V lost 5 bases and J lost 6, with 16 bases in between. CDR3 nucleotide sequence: TGTGCCAGCAGCACTTACGGACAGATACCTGAAGCTTTCTTT. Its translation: CASSTYGQIPEAFF.